This TCR beta chain is from a study of blood T cell repertoires in COVID-19. Trimming stripped 6 bases from V and 6 bases from J, with 9 bases between. CDR3 length: 13 residues. The table came from immunoSEQ multiplex PCR; TCRdb's copy has only in-frame clones and leaves some out. The sample records 200,000 to 250,000 clones, 70% to 85% being singletons. The sample consisted of PBMCs or T cells enriched from blood (not recorded which). The sequence derives from a man in his sixties who had recovered from COVID-19. The chain recombines TRBV12-3 or TRBV12-4 with TRBJ1-6, with a tentative D call TRBD1 (5 bases). For the CDR3, the DNA is TGTGCCAGCAGACGGGACTCTAATTCACCCCTCCACTTT. Translated: CASRRDSNSPLHF.